The rows below give T cell receptor beta chains drawn from one sample of a study of blood T cell repertoires in COVID-19. Here immunoSEQ multiplex PCR was the method, and the copy in TCRdb shows in-frame clones only, minus some. The sample carries 99,000 or so clones, approximately 86% recorded once. The specimen sequenced was peripheral blood. The origin of the receptors is a man in his fifties or sixties with COVID-19, enrolled during active disease. Each CDR3 is given with its conserved first and last residue. Each record gives: J gene, clone size, D gene, V gene, CDR3 protein, CDR3 DNA. A D gene is named only where the DNA matches it firmly. Clone size appears in some rows only: once, few, many, or a class for an expanded clone.

j_call: TRBJ2-7
clone_size: once
d_call: -
v_call: TRBV27
cdr3_aa: CASSLGGGRSYEQYF
cdr3_nt: TGTGCCAGCAGCCTAGGAGGTGGTAGGTCCTACGAGCAGTACTTC

j_call: TRBJ1-6
clone_size: -
d_call: -
v_call: TRBV6-2/TRBV6-3
cdr3_aa: CASSSLNSPLHF
cdr3_nt: TGTGCCAGCAGTTCCCTTAATTCACCCCTCCACTTT

j_call: TRBJ1-2
clone_size: -
d_call: -
v_call: TRBV7-8
cdr3_aa: CASSPAGGRGYTF
cdr3_nt: TGTGCCAGCAGTCCCGCGGGGGGCCGGGGCTACACCTTC

j_call: TRBJ1-1
clone_size: -
d_call: TRBD1
v_call: TRBV5-8
cdr3_aa: CASNGPRTGGTEAFF
cdr3_nt: TGTGCCAGCAACGGTCCCCGGACAGGGGGAACTGAAGCTTTCTTT

j_call: TRBJ1-6
clone_size: -
d_call: -
v_call: TRBV2
cdr3_aa: CASSPSEARSNSPLHF
cdr3_nt: TGTGCCAGCAGTCCCTCTGAGGCTAGGTCGAATTCACCCCTCCACTTT

j_call: TRBJ1-5
clone_size: -
d_call: -
v_call: TRBV13
cdr3_aa: CASSLGGGQPQHF
cdr3_nt: TGTGCCAGCAGCTTAGGCGGGGGACAGCCCCAGCATTTT

j_call: TRBJ1-6
clone_size: -
d_call: -
v_call: TRBV7-6
cdr3_aa: CASSWSEGNNSPLHF
cdr3_nt: TGTGCCAGCAGCTGGAGTGAGGGAAATAATTCACCCCTCCACTTT

j_call: TRBJ1-6
clone_size: -
d_call: TRBD1
v_call: TRBV7-2
cdr3_aa: CASSFSGQLNSPLHF
cdr3_nt: TGTGCCAGCAGCTTCTCGGGACAGCTCAATTCACCCCTCCACTTT

j_call: TRBJ1-1
clone_size: once
d_call: -
v_call: TRBV5-4
cdr3_aa: CASSSAWGGNTEAFF
cdr3_nt: TGTGCCAGCAGCTCGGCCTGGGGGGGAAACACTGAAGCTTTCTTT

j_call: TRBJ2-2
clone_size: -
d_call: -
v_call: TRBV3-1/TRBV3-2
cdr3_aa: CASSHRTTRDTGELFF
cdr3_nt: TGTGCCAGCAGCCACCGGACAACCCGGGACACCGGGGAGCTGTTTTTT

j_call: TRBJ1-2
clone_size: -
d_call: -
v_call: TRBV19
cdr3_aa: CASSIGTVGYGYTF
cdr3_nt: TGTGCCAGTAGTATAGGGACAGTAGGTTATGGCTACACCTTC

j_call: TRBJ2-3
clone_size: once
d_call: -
v_call: TRBV7-6
cdr3_aa: CASSFAGRRGDTQYF
cdr3_nt: TGTGCCAGCAGCTTTGCCGGGCGCCGGGGGGATACGCAGTATTTT

j_call: TRBJ2-4
clone_size: -
d_call: -
v_call: TRBV4-3
cdr3_aa: CASSQDGNRLNIQYF
cdr3_nt: TGCGCCAGCAGCCAAGATGGTAACAGATTAAACATTCAGTACTTC

j_call: TRBJ1-5
clone_size: -
d_call: TRBD1
v_call: TRBV7-2
cdr3_aa: CASSLGQGYQPQHF
cdr3_nt: TGTGCCAGCAGCTTGGGACAGGGATATCAGCCCCAGCATTTT

j_call: TRBJ2-5
clone_size: -
d_call: TRBD2
v_call: TRBV7-8
cdr3_aa: CASSPRVAGLRETQYF
cdr3_nt: TGTGCCAGCAGCCCTCGGGTAGCGGGCCTTCGGGAGACCCAGTACTTC

j_call: TRBJ2-7
clone_size: -
d_call: -
v_call: TRBV29-1
cdr3_aa: CSVVSGSYEQYF
cdr3_nt: TGCAGCGTTGTTTCAGGAAGCTACGAGCAGTACTTC